The 13 T cell receptor beta chains below were found in one sample sequenced in a study of cytomegalovirus exposure and HLA in healthy donors. With 60 Vbeta and 13 Jbeta primers, the PCR was carried out. Measured with immunoSEQ multiplex PCR; TCRdb has only the in-frame clones, and not every one. The table includes 130,000 to 150,000 clones, 80% detected once. The specimen sequenced was PBMCs. The source of these receptors is a male donor in good health and CMV-seropositive.

The rearrangement links TRBV5-8 to TRBJ2-1; D uncertain. Germline values: CDR1 SGHTS, CDR2 YDEGEE. Trimming took 5 bases from V and 0 from J, leaving 12 bases between them. This CDR3 spans 15 amino acids. The CDR3 DNA reads TGTGCCAGCAGTCTTACTACCAGCTCCTACAATGAGCAGTTCTTC. It is translated as CASSLTTSSYNEQFF.

This clone turned up a few times. V usage is TRBV10-3 and J usage is TRBJ1-4, with a possible D match to TRBD1 (5 bases). The CDR3 runs to 15 residues. Germline assignment: CDR1 ENHRY and CDR2 SYGVKD. The V end was cut by 11 bases, the J end by 0 bases, with 16 bases between. The CDR3 DNA reads TGTGCCGAGAAGGGGAGGGCTTCAACTAATGAAAAACTGTTTTTT. Translating it yields CAEKGRASTNEKLFF.

The chain couples TRBV28 to TRBJ2-7, with a weak D call TRBD2 (7 bases). The CDR3 runs 14 residues. Germline CDR1 is MDHEN and CDR2 is SYDVKM. Trimming took off 2 bases at V and 5 bases at J, with 13 bases between the two ends. CDR3 residues: CASSLRGAGHEQYF. In DNA form, the CDR3 reads TGTGCCAGCAGTTTACGGGGGGCGGGCCACGAGCAGTACTTC.

This clone was seen a single time. The V gene is TRBV2, the J gene TRBJ1-5; 11 bases agree with TRBD1. CDR3 length: 15 residues. V was pared by 3 bases and J by 5 bases, with 3 bases of the junction left unmatched. The germline CDR1 and CDR2 sequences are SNHLY and FYNNEI. The CDR3 DNA is TGTGCCAGCAGTGATAGGACAGGGGGCCATCAGCCCCAGCATTTT. Its translation: CASSDRTGGHQPQHF.

The CDR3 region is CASSQTVGVNYEQYF. The DNA of the CDR3 is TGTGCCAGTAGTCAGACAGTTGGGGTAAATTACGAGCAGTACTTC. The chain carries TRBV19 and TRBJ2-7; maybe TRBD1 (5 bases). Germline-derived CDR1 and CDR2 are LNHDA and SQIVND (reference sequence). The CDR3 runs 15 residues. V lost 5 bases, J lost 4 bases, and 18 bases lay in between.

This clone was seen a single time. This sequence joins TRBV19 and TRBJ2-5; no clear D gene. Germline V gene lookup returns CDR1 LNHDA and CDR2 SQIVND (reference sequence). The CDR3 length is 12 residues. Trimming stripped 5 bases from V and 5 bases from J, with 9 bases between. In nucleotides, the CDR3 is TGTGCCAGTAGTCATAAAGCGGAGACCCAGTACTTC. Encoded protein: CASSHKAETQYF.

This sequence joins TRBV29-1 and TRBJ2-5; D may be TRBD1 (6 bases). Judging by the DNA end, TRBJ2-7 fits better; the J call may be wrong. This CDR3 is built from 14 residues. Looked up from germline, CDR1 is SQVTM and CDR2 is ANQGSEA. The CDR3 DNA reads TGCAGCGTGTTACCGGGACAAAGGCCTTACGAGCAGTACTTC. It codes for CSVLPGQRPYEQYF.

The rearrangement joins TRBV2 to TRBJ2-1; 7 nucleotides agree with TRBD1. This CDR3 region has 12 residues. V lost 10 bases to trimming and J lost 8 bases; unmatched junction nucleotides: 8. Germline V lookup: CDR1 SNHLY, CDR2 FYNNEI. The CDR3 DNA is TGTGCCACCCGACAGGGAGTCTATGAGCAGTTCTTC. Its protein product is CATRQGVYEQFF.

This rearrangement joins TRBV7-3 to TRBJ2-1, with 14 bases aligning to TRBD2. This CDR3 spans 16 amino acids. Per germline, CDR1 SGHTA and CDR2 FQGTGA. V shed 4 bases, J shed 5 bases, and the junction held 4 bases outside the gene matches. CDR3 sequence reads: CASSSRGLAGDNEQFF. The DNA for the CDR3 is TGTGCCAGCAGCTCCCGGGGACTAGCGGGAGACAATGAGCAGTTCTTC. Full variable domain (outside the CDR3, taken from reference TRBV7-3 and TRBJ2-1): GAGVSQTPSNKVTEKGKYVELRCDPISGHTALYWYRQSLGQGPEFLIYFQGTGAADDSGLPNDRFFAVRPEGSVSTLKIQRTERGDSAVYLCASSSRGLAGDNEQFFGPGTRLTVL.

The chain links TRBV5-1 to TRBJ2-2; a possible D gene is TRBD1 (5 bases). Trimming removed 0 bases from V and 3 bases from J, with 6 bases in between. Germline V gene lookup returns CDR1 SGHRS and CDR2 YFSETQ. The CDR3 length is 14 residues. CDR3 residues: CASSLGRDTGELFF. CDR3 sequence (DNA): TGCGCCAGCAGCTTGGGCAGGGACACCGGGGAGCTGTTTTTT.

The chain joins TRBV7-9 to TRBJ2-7; D is possibly TRBD1 (6 bases). The CDR3 covers 16 residues. CDR1 and CDR2 (germline): SEHNR, FQNEAQ (reference sequence). V dropped 1 base and J dropped 4 bases, with 17 bases sitting between them. CDR3 DNA sequence: TGTGCCAGCAGCTTAGAGTCAGGACAGCTTGTATACGAGCAGTACTTC. Translating it yields CASSLESGQLVYEQYF.

The V call is TRBV5-4, the J call TRBJ2-1, with D unclear. Deletions cut 0 bases from V and 0 bases from J, with 7 bases between. The germline CDR1 and CDR2 sequences are SGHNT and YYREEE (reference sequence). There are 15 residues in the CDR3. Here the CDR3 reads CASSLVASSYNEQFF. CDR3 DNA: TGTGCCAGCAGCTTGGTTGCGAGCTCCTACAATGAGCAGTTCTTC. Full variable domain (outside the CDR3, taken from reference TRBV5-4 and TRBJ2-1): ETGVTQSPTHLIKTRGQQVTLRCSSQSGHNTVSWYQQALGQGPQFIFQYYREEENGRGNFPPRFSGLQFPNYSSELNVNALELDDSALYLCASSLVASSYNEQFFGPGTRLTVL.

The V and J genes are TRBV19 and TRBJ2-7; 9 positions match TRBD1. This CDR3 contains 17 residues. Germline CDR1 is LNHDA and CDR2 is SQIVND (reference sequence). The V segment lost 6 bases and the J segment 0 bases; nucleotides outside the gene matches: 12. The DNA for the CDR3 is TGTGCCAGTAGCTTCATCGGGGGACAGGGTGCCTCCTACGAGCAGTACTTC. It encodes CASSFIGGQGASYEQYF.